Shown below are 8 T cell receptor beta chains from a single sample sequenced in a study of neurological immune-mediated disorders. MiXCR, run by TCRdb on the 5' RACE reads, gives a single entry per CDR3 protein. Among about 54,000 distinct CDR3 sequences listed, 4% were seen once. The specimen was CD4+ T cells from blood. Source of these receptors: a woman aged 40 to 49 with multiple sclerosis.

This clonotype was picked up many times. V gene TRBV20-1 combines with J gene TRBJ2-7; TRBD2 matches 9 bases. Germline values: CDR1 DFQATT, CDR2 SNEGSKA (reference sequence). The CDR3 spans 14 residues. After removal of 6 bases from V and 2 bases from J, the junction contained 8 bases not matched to a gene. The CDR3 is CSATGLATPYEQYF. Here the CDR3 DNA reads TGCAGTGCAACGGGACTAGCTACTCCCTACGAGCAGTACTTC.

This clonotype was found many times. This chain joins TRBV28 and TRBJ1-2, with 7 nucleotides matching TRBD1. The length of the CDR3 is 15 residues. V lost 4 bases to trimming and J lost 1 base; unmatched junction nucleotides: 6. Germline CDR1 and CDR2: MDHEN and SYDVKM. The CDR3 loop reads CASSSTGPLNYGYTF. The CDR3 DNA sequence: TGTGCCAGCAGTTCGACAGGGCCTCTTAACTATGGCTACACCTTC.

This clonotype came up many times. The rearrangement links TRBV20-1 to TRBJ1-3; 10 nucleotides match TRBD1. CDR1 DFQATT and CDR2 SNEGSKA come from the germline V gene (reference sequence). This CDR3 has 18 residues. After removal of 1 base from V and 0 bases from J, the junction contained 9 bases not matched to a gene. CDR3 amino acids: CSARAAVGTGVSGNTIYF. CDR3 DNA: TGCAGTGCTAGAGCTGCCGTGGGGACAGGGGTCTCTGGAAACACCATATATTTT.

This clonotype was seen ten or more times. This chain connects TRBV20-1 to TRBJ1-5; 8 bases map to TRBD1. The CDR3 contains 16 residues. Germline lookup yields CDR1 DFQATT and CDR2 SNEGSKA (reference sequence). The trim removed 0 bases at V and 3 bases at J, leaving 7 bases unmatched. This chain's CDR3 is CSARDGQGINNQPQHF. The CDR3 DNA sequence: TGCAGTGCTAGAGACGGACAGGGAATTAACAATCAGCCCCAGCATTTT.

This clonotype was counted at least ten times. The chain joins TRBV5-1 to TRBJ2-1, with 11 bases lining up with TRBD2. Looked up from germline, CDR1 is SGHRS and CDR2 is YFSETQ. V gave up 1 base and J gave up 10 bases; unmatched junction bases: 7. The CDR3 consists of 15 residues. The DNA for the CDR3 is TGCGCCAGCAGCTTGCCTCTAGCGGGGGGCGGCGAGCAGTTCTTC. Translating it yields CASSLPLAGGGEQFF.

This clonotype was recorded many times. The chain recombines TRBV7-2 with TRBJ2-5, with a tentative D call TRBD1 (5 bases). The V end lost 0 bases, the J end lost 5 bases, and 10 bases lay between the germline ends. From germline, CDR1 is SGHTA and CDR2 FQGNSA. The length of the CDR3 is 14 residues. This chain's CDR3 is CASSLARTPETQYF. CDR3 coding DNA: TGTGCCAGCAGCTTAGCTAGGACACCGGAGACCCAGTACTTC.

In this sample, this clonotype turned up many times. J is TRBJ1-2 and V is TRBV29-1; D is undetermined. This CDR3 contains 13 residues. V was shortened by 0 bases and J by 8 bases, with 13 bases between the two germline ends. Germline assignment: CDR1 SQVTM and CDR2 ANQGSEA. The CDR3 sequence is CSVEDPRVNGYTF. CDR3 bases: TGCAGCGTTGAAGATCCCCGGGTCAACGGCTACACCTTC.

This clonotype has just a few counts. The chain is built from TRBV11-1 and TRBJ1-1, with TRBD1 identical over 10 bases. In germline, CDR1 is SGHAT, CDR2 FQDESV (reference sequence). The CDR3 is 18 residues long. V gave up 3 bases and J gave up 5 bases; unmatched junction bases: 15. The CDR3 here is CASSFRPVGQGRGTEAFF. DNA for the CDR3: TGTGCCAGCAGCTTCCGGCCCGTGGGACAGGGGAGGGGGACTGAAGCTTTCTTT.